This entry lists 16 T cell receptor beta chains sequenced from one sample in a study of regulatory T cells in long-lasting Graves disease. TCR beta libraries were built with iRepertoire HTBI primers and Arm-PCR of CDR3 regions. TCRdb used MiXCR to reprocess the multiplex PCR reads, holding one entry per CDR3 protein. Of approximately 400,000 distinct CDR3 sequences listed, more than 12% were seen once; the top ten hold 16%. Time point given: newly diagnosed GD, antithyroid drugs for less than 3 months. TCR sequences were obtained from RNA taken from PBMCs. A further study also used this sample, focusing on T cells in Graves' hyperthyroidism and ophthalmopathy.

This specimen consisted of peripheral blood mononuclear cells (PBMCs), obtained at new diagnosis, from a patient treated with antithyroid drugs. Source of these receptors: a woman aged 25 to 39 with Graves disease.

Notes on this clonotype: Being one base from a much bigger clone, this may be a read error. The chain carries TRBV6-6 and TRBJ1-1; D call uncertain. Germline V CDR1 and CDR2: MNHNY, SVGAGI (reference sequence). The CDR3 consists of 15 residues. CDR3 loop: CASSYSLKGGTEALF. The DNA for the CDR3 is TGTGCCAGCAGTTACTCCCTAAAGGGAGGAACTGAAGCTCTCTTT.

In the case of this clonotype: This may be a read error, as it is one base from a much larger clone. The chain joins TRBV24-1 to TRBJ2-1; no clear D gene. Germline V gene lookup returns CDR1 KGHDR and CDR2 SFDVKD. V gave up 3 bases and J gave up 3 bases, with 2 bases separating them. This CDR3 spans 12 amino acids. The CDR3 loop reads CATSDLYNEQFF. CDR3 nucleotide sequence: TGTGCCACCAGTGATCTCTACAATGAGCAGTTCTTC.

The chain recombines TRBV5-6 with TRBJ1-6; 8 bases line up with TRBD1. The CDR3 is made up of 17 amino acids. CDR1 and CDR2 (germline): SGHDT, YYEEEE. V gave up 1 base and J gave up 7 bases; unmatched junction bases: 10. The CDR3 loop is CASSLPPGGMLNSPLHF. The CDR3, as DNA: TGTGCCAGCAGCTTGCCCCCAGGGGGCATGTTGAATTCACCCCTCCACTTT.

This clonotype was picked up a small number of times. In nucleotides, the CDR3 is TGTGCCAGCAGCCGAGTAACGTCGACTAGCGGGAGCTCCTACGAGCAGTACTTC. Translated: CASSRVTSTSGSSYEQYF. The rearrangement uses TRBV5-4 and TRBJ2-7, with 12 positions matching TRBD2. Looked up from germline, CDR1 is SGHNT and CDR2 is YYREEE (reference sequence). The junction had 11 bases not matched to a gene; V was cut back by 4 bases and J by 0 bases. The CDR3 contains 18 residues.

Comments on this clonotype: A read error may explain this, as a much larger clone is one base away. J is TRBJ2-5 and V is TRBV12-3 or TRBV12-4; 7 bases match TRBD2. This CDR3 spans 17 amino acids. The CDR3 coding sequence is TGTGCCAGCACCCAACCAAGGTGGCGGGAGCGGGTAGAGACCCAGCACTTC. Protein sequence: CASTQPRWRERVETQHF.

A single count supports this clonotype. The chain carries TRBV18 and TRBJ2-7; 9 bases map to TRBD1. The CDR3 consists of 15 residues. Trimming removed 0 bases from V and 3 bases from J; junction bases left unmatched: 3. The germline gives CDR1 KGHSH, CDR2 LQKENI. The CDR3 coding sequence is TGTGCCAGCTCACCACCGTCGGGACAGGGCTACGAGCAGTACTTC. Translated: CASSPPSGQGYEQYF. The full variable domain, completed using reference TRBV18 and TRBJ2-7, is NAGVMQNPRHLVRRRGQEARLRCSPMKGHSHVYWYRQLPEEGLKFMVYLQKENIIDESGMPKERFSAEFPKEGPSILRIQQVVRGDSAAYFCASSPPSGQGYEQYFGPGTRLTVT.

Ten or more counts support this clonotype. The CDR3 spells CASSLVGGLAETDTQYF. The CDR3 nucleotides are TGCGCCAGCAGCTTGGTAGGCGGACTAGCGGAGACAGATACGCAGTATTTT. The rearrangement links TRBV5-1 to TRBJ2-3, with 10 bases fitting TRBD2. V shed 0 bases and J 3 bases; nucleotides not matched to a gene: 7. The CDR3 is 17 amino acids. Germline V gene lookup returns CDR1 SGHRS and CDR2 YFSETQ.

This clonotype has at least ten counts. This sequence joins TRBV6-5 and TRBJ2-1, with D unresolved. Germline assignment: CDR1 MNHEY and CDR2 SVGAGI. Trimming removed 3 bases from V and 2 bases from J, with 20 bases in between. The CDR3 contains 18 residues. The DNA of the CDR3 is TGTGCCAGCAGTTATCTGGCCCCTATATTGGACGCCTACAATGAGCAGTTCTTC. Translating it yields CASSYLAPILDAYNEQFF.

At least ten counts were recorded for this clonotype. The J gene is TRBJ2-7, the V gene TRBV20-1, with D possibly matching TRBD1 (5 bases). The V end was cut by 6 bases, the J end by 3 bases, with 18 bases between. CDR3 length: 14 residues. Germline V gene data show CDR1 as DFQATT and CDR2 as SNEGSKA (reference sequence). This chain's CDR3 is CSAYGRVGVYEQYF. As DNA, the CDR3 is TGCAGTGCGTACGGAAGGGTAGGGGTCTACGAGCAGTACTTC.

This clonotype was counted at least ten times. The chain is built from TRBV15 and TRBJ2-1; 10 nucleotides match TRBD2. Germline-derived CDR1 and CDR2 are LNHNV and YYDKDF (reference sequence). The CDR3 covers 17 residues. The V segment lost 3 bases and the J segment 6 bases; nucleotides outside the gene matches: 11. CDR3 sequence (DNA): TGTGCCACCAGCAGGTGGGGGATAAGCGGGAGGGCCAATGAGCAGTTCTTC. Protein: CATSRWGISGRANEQFF.

This chain links TRBV4-2 with TRBJ1-3; TRBD1 is a possible D gene (5 bases). CDR1 is LGHNA and CDR2 is YNFKEQ in the germline V gene. CDR3 length: 17 amino acids. Between the trimmed V and J ends, which lost 0 bases and 3 bases, there was a span of 15 bases. CDR3 sequence reads: CASSQDWKGADGNTIYF. The CDR3 DNA is TGTGCCAGCAGCCAAGATTGGAAAGGGGCAGATGGAAACACCATATATTTT.

With regard to this clonotype: At one of its ends the junction is not consistent with the germline gene, which may arise from a read error. V is TRBV6-9 and J is TRBJ2-7; D uncertain. The germline gives CDR1 MNHGY, CDR2 SVAAGI. The length of the CDR3 is 15 residues. Written as DNA, the CDR3 is TGTGCCAGCAGTTACTCCTATCAACTTTCCTACGAGCAGCACTTC. It codes for CASSYSYQLSYEQHF.

The chain links TRBV19 to TRBJ2-1, with unresolved D. The V end was cut by 5 bases, the J end by 9 bases, with 11 bases between. This CDR3 comprises 12 residues. CDR1 and CDR2 (germline): LNHDA, SQIVND (reference sequence). The CDR3 sequence is CASSLQAGEQFF. DNA for the CDR3: TGTGCCAGTAGTTTGCAGGCAGGTGAGCAGTTCTTC.

The chain joins TRBV7-9 to TRBJ2-7, with D hard to call. The CDR3 runs 13 residues. Germline CDR1 reads SEHNR; CDR2 reads FQNEAQ (reference sequence). With 5 bases removed from V and 2 bases from J, the gap between germline ends came to 10 bases. CDR3 region: CASSPQAAYEQYF. Here the CDR3 DNA reads TGTGCCAGCAGCCCCCAGGCGGCCTACGAGCAGTACTTC.

This chain links TRBV2 with TRBJ2-3, with 11 positions matching TRBD2. Germline-derived CDR1 and CDR2 are SNHLY and FYNNEI. Trimming took 9 bases from V and 0 from J; bases not matched to a gene: 11. This CDR3 is built from 17 residues. The CDR3 spells CASPPPSGRKSTDTQYF. The CDR3 DNA reads TGTGCCAGTCCCCCTCCTAGCGGGAGGAAAAGCACAGATACGCAGTATTTT.

The chain has TRBV4-1 and TRBJ1-1; D is possibly TRBD1 (6 bases). This CDR3 is built from 16 residues. The germline gives CDR1 MGHRA, CDR2 YSYEKL. V was pared by 7 bases and J by 0 bases, with 18 bases between. The CDR3 DNA reads as TGCGCCAGCACCAAGTTCGGAGGGACACTGAACACTGAAGCTTTCTTT. Its protein product is CASTKFGGTLNTEAFF.